This T cell receptor beta chain originates from a study of T cell responses to AZD1222 COVID-19 vaccine. General observations from the study: Increases in Spike-specific TCR breadth and depth were seen after two AZD1222 doses. Most donors were white British and more were female, and clonal diversity was possibly underestimated. There were repertoire samples only from the period after the peak T cell response. Spike-wide vaccine-associated CD4 TCRs dominated at 160-218 and 743-854.

Some clones are missing from TCRdb's copy, which holds only in-frame ones; the method was immunoSEQ multiplex PCR. The sample has 70,000 to 90,000 clones; about nine tenths are singletons. Germline V lookup: CDR1 MNHEY, CDR2 SMNVEV (reference sequence). After removal of 5 bases from V and 5 bases from J, the junction contained 13 bases not matched to a gene. The CDR3 has 16 amino acids. Points on this clone: The target antigen is unknown.

Source: peripheral blood, taken on day 0 of AZD1222 vaccination. The rearrangement joins TRBV27 to TRBJ2-5; TRBD2 matches 8 bases. The clonotype was recovered from an adult in good health. CDR3 bases: TGTGCCAGCAGTCCGGATCTAGCGGGTGAGGGGGAGACCCAGTACTTC. It yields the protein CASSPDLAGEGETQYF.